This is a list of T cell receptor beta chains from one sample in a study of CD4 T cells in relation to SARS-CoV-2 and coronaviruses. Their cognate antigens are unknown. Profiled with immunoSEQ multiplex PCR; TCRdb holds only in-frame clones, not every one. The sample yields tens of thousands of clones, around 75% seen once. Sequenced material: CD4+ T cells from PBMCs, cultured in vitro. These receptors were collected from a human donor in good health. The CDR3 runs from the conserved cysteine through the conserved F or W. D genes are given only for firm matches.

J gene	D gene	V gene	CDR3 protein	CDR3 DNA
TRBJ2-1	-	TRBV2	CASIFPLDNEQFF	TGTGCCAGCATATTTCCCCTCGACAATGAGCAGTTCTTC